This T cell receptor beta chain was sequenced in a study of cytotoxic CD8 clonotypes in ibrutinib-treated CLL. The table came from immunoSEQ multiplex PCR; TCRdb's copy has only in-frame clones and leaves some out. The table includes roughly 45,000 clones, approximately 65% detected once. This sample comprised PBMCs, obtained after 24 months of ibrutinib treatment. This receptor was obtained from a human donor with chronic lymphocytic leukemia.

CDR3 in amino acids: CAISESTITDTQYF. CDR3 coding DNA: TGTGCCATCAGTGAGTCGACTATCACAGATACGCAGTATTTT. The rearrangement joins TRBV10-3 to TRBJ2-3, with a weak D call TRBD2 (5 bases). CDR3 length: 14 residues. Trimming pared 0 bases from V and 2 bases from J, leaving 6 bases between. Germline CDR1 is ENHRY and CDR2 is SYGVKD.